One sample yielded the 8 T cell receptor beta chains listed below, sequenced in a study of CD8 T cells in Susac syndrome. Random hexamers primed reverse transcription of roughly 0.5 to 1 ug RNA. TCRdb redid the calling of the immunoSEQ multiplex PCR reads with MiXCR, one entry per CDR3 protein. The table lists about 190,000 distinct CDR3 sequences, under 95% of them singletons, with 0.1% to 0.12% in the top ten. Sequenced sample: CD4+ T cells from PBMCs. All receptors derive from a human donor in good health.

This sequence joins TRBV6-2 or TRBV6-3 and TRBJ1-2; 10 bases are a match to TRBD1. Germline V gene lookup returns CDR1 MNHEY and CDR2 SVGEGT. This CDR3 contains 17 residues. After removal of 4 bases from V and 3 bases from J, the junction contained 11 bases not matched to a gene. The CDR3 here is CASSLHTGTGVDYGYTF. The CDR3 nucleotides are TGTGCCAGCAGTTTACATACCGGGACAGGGGTCGACTATGGCTACACCTTC.

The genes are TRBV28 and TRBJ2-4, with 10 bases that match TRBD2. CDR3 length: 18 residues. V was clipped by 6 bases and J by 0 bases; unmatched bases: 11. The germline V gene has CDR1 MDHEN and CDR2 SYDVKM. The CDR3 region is CASRPQRGGPSAKNIQYF. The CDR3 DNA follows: TGTGCCAGCAGACCTCAGCGGGGGGGCCCCTCAGCCAAAAACATTCAGTACTTC.

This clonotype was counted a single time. CDR3 amino acids: CSASTGGWQPQHF. Here the CDR3 DNA reads TGCAGCGCCTCAACAGGGGGCTGGCAGCCCCAGCATTTT. V is TRBV29-1 and J is TRBJ1-5; TRBD1 matches at 9 bases. The CDR3 sequence is 13 residues long. Germline assignment: CDR1 SQVTM and CDR2 ANQGSEA. V lost 7 bases and J lost 7; bases outside the gene matches: 8.

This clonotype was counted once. Written as DNA, the CDR3 is TGTGCCAGCACCGGACAGGGTACGGACACTGAAGCTTTCTTT. Translated, it gives CASTGQGTDTEAFF. This rearrangement joins TRBV12-3 or TRBV12-4 to TRBJ1-1; 8 bases agree with TRBD1. The V and J ends lost 7 bases and 3 bases, in that order; junction bases with no gene match: 7. This CDR3 is 14 amino acids long.

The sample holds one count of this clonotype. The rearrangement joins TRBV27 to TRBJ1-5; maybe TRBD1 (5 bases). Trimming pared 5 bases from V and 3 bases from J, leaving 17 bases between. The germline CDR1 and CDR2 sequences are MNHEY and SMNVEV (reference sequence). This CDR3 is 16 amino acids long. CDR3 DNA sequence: TGTGCCAGCAGTCCCTCCTACGCAGGGACCAATCAGCCCCAGCATTTT. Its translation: CASSPSYAGTNQPQHF.

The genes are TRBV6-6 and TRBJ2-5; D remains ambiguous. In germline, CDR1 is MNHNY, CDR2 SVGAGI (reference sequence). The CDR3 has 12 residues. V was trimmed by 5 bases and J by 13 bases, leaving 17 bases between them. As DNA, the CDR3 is TGTGCCAGCAGTCTCAAACGGGTTGAGTGGTACTTC. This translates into CASSLKRVEWYF.

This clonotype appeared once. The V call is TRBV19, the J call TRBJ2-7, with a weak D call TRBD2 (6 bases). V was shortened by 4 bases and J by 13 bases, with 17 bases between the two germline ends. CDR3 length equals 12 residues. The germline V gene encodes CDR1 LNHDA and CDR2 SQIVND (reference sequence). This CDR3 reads CASSNRGTPLYV. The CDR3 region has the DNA TGTGCCAGTAGTAACCGGGGGACTCCCCTCTACGTC.

CDR3 sequence (DNA): TGCAGTGCTAGGGTCCAAGATACGCAGTATTTT. It specifies CSARVQDTQYF. The chain employs TRBV20-1 and TRBJ2-3, with unresolved D. V shed 3 bases and J shed 5 bases, with 6 bases lying between them. CDR3 size: 11 residues. The germline CDR1 and CDR2 sequences are DFQATT and SNEGSKA (reference sequence).